The 18 T cell receptor beta chains below come from one sample, sequenced in a study of technical replicates of blood from a handful of donors. The data were produced by immunoSEQ multiplex PCR, yet TCRdb's version contains in-frame clones alone and is incomplete. This table has about 54,000 clones, around 94% appearing once. The sequencing input was T cells isolated from PBMCs. The receptor set was obtained from a human donor in good health.

The genes are TRBV6-6 and TRBJ1-5; 9 nucleotides align to TRBD1. The CDR3 loop spans 15 amino acids. In germline, CDR1 is MNHNY, CDR2 SVGAGI (reference sequence). V trimming: 2 bases; J trimming: 2 bases; junction bases outside the gene matches: 1. The DNA for the CDR3 is TGTGCCAGCAGTTACCGACAGGGGGGCAATCAGCCCCAGCATTTT. It is translated as CASSYRQGGNQPQHF.

This clone was seen just once. The genes are TRBV7-9 and TRBJ1-2; D is uncertain. CDR1 and CDR2 from the germline V gene are SEHNR and FQNEAQ (reference sequence). V was trimmed by 5 bases and J by 0 bases, leaving 13 bases between them. The length of the CDR3 is 15 residues. The CDR3 DNA sequence: TGTGCCAGCAGCCCAGGAGGTGGTCCTAACTATGGCTACACCTTC. Protein: CASSPGGGPNYGYTF.

CDR3 nucleotide sequence: TGTGCCAGCAGCGGAGCTCGCGATACGCAGTATTTT. Translating gives CASSGARDTQYF. The chain uses TRBV9 and TRBJ2-3; unclear D gene. Trimming shortened V by 3 bases and J by 6 bases, and 8 bases separated the two germline ends. Germline values: CDR1 SGDLS, CDR2 YYNGEE. The CDR3 is made up of 12 amino acids.

Turning to this clone: A junction end diverges from the germline sequence, so it may reflect a read error. V is TRBV10-3 and J is TRBJ2-3, with D possibly matching TRBD2 (6 bases). The CDR3 is made up of 17 amino acids. Germline CDR1 and CDR2: ENHRY and SYGVKD. CDR3 bases: TGTGCCAGCAGTGTACGGGGGATTGGGGGAAGCACAGATACGCAGTATTTT. This gives the protein CASSVRGIGGSTDTQYF.

The rearrangement uses TRBV9 and TRBJ2-3; possibly TRBD2 for D (5 bases). Per germline, CDR1 SGDLS and CDR2 YYNGEE. This CDR3 has 16 amino acids. Deletions cut 0 bases from V and 5 bases from J, with 16 bases between. CDR3 amino acids: CASSVGRAVVGDTQYF. CDR3 in DNA: TGTGCCAGCAGCGTAGGACGAGCGGTGGTAGGAGATACGCAGTATTTT.

Only one count was recorded for this clone. The V gene is TRBV5-1, the J gene TRBJ2-7; TRBD1 matches 11 bases. The V gene end was trimmed by 2 bases and the J gene end by 3 bases; junction bases not matched to a gene: 4. Germline loops: CDR1 SGHRS, CDR2 YFSETQ. The CDR3 has 15 residues. CDR3 nucleotides: TGCGCCAGCAGCTTCGACGGGACAGGGGGCTACGAGCAGTACTTC. It translates to CASSFDGTGGYEQYF.

This clone was found once. J is TRBJ2-2 and V is TRBV10-3; D gene ambiguous. Germline V gene data show CDR1 as ENHRY and CDR2 as SYGVKD. Trimming removed 4 bases at V and 0 bases at J, with 6 bases between. The CDR3 is 14 residues long. The CDR3 DNA follows: TGTGCCATCAGTGCCGTAGCGAACACCGGGGAGCTGTTTTTT. It yields the protein CAISAVANTGELFF.

The rearrangement uses TRBV7-9 and TRBJ2-1; maybe TRBD1 (5 bases). In germline, CDR1 is SEHNR, CDR2 FQNEAQ (reference sequence). The CDR3 length is 16 residues. Trimming cost V 5 bases and J 5 bases, with 19 bases left between them. The CDR3 sequence is CASSPYGSDRNNEQFF. Written as DNA, the CDR3 is TGTGCCAGCAGCCCCTACGGGTCAGACAGAAACAATGAGCAGTTCTTC.

The rearrangement joins TRBV11-3 to TRBJ1-1; D unresolved. Germline CDR1 is SGHNT and CDR2 is YENEEA. The length of the CDR3 is 20 residues. Trimming shortened V by 0 bases and J by 2 bases, and 25 bases separated the two germline ends. The CDR3 region is CASSLDPESWATSTNTEAFF. The CDR3 DNA follows: TGTGCCAGCAGCTTAGATCCGGAAAGTTGGGCCACCTCCACCAACACTGAAGCTTTCTTT. Looking up the rest from reference TRBV11-3 and TRBJ1-1 gives the full variable domain: EAGVVQSPRYKIIEKKQPVAFWCNPISGHNTLYWYLQNLGQGPELLIRYENEEAVDDSQLPKDRFSAERLKGVDSTLKIQPAELGDSAVYLCASSLDPESWATSTNTEAFFGQGTRLTVV.

The chain employs TRBV23-1 and TRBJ2-5, with D possibly being TRBD1 (6 bases). TRBV23-1 is reported as an ORF; its role is uncertain. Trimming took off 2 bases at V and 0 bases at J, with 16 bases between the two ends. This CDR3 is built from 17 residues. The CDR3 reads CASSQPPSRTDQETQYF. CDR3 nucleotides: TGCGCCAGCAGTCAACCTCCAAGTAGGACAGACCAAGAGACCCAGTACTTC.

This CDR3 is CASSFGQLQETQYF. The CDR3 DNA reads TGTGCCAGCAGCTTTGGACAGCTTCAAGAGACCCAGTACTTC. The gene calls are TRBV7-8 and TRBJ2-5; TRBD1 is a possible D gene (6 bases). CDR3 length: 14 residues. Germline-derived CDR1 and CDR2 are SGHVS and FQNEAQ. Trimming cost V 3 bases and J 2 bases, with 10 bases left between them. Using reference TRBV7-8 and TRBJ2-5 for the parts outside the CDR3, the full variable domain is GAGVSQSPRYKVAKRGQDVALRCDPISGHVSLFWYQQALGQGPEFLTYFQNEAQLDKSGLPSDRFFAERPEGSVSTLKIQRTQQEDSAVYLCASSFGQLQETQYFGPGTRLLVL.

The chain has TRBV6-5 and TRBJ1-5; D unclear. Per germline, CDR1 MNHEY and CDR2 SVGAGI. The CDR3 loop spans 13 amino acids. The V gene lost 6 bases and the J gene lost 4 bases, with 10 bases spanning the gap. CDR3 protein: CASRAQNNQPQHF. The CDR3 bases are TGTGCCAGCAGGGCCCAGAATAATCAGCCCCAGCATTTT.

J is TRBJ2-1 and V is TRBV13; the match to TRBD1 covers 7 bases. Looked up from germline, CDR1 is PRHDT and CDR2 is FYEKMQ (reference sequence). The CDR3 sequence is 15 residues long. The trim removed 3 bases at V and 5 bases at J, leaving 7 bases unmatched. CDR3 loop: CASSFFGDRHNEQFF. CDR3 DNA sequence: TGTGCCAGCAGCTTCTTCGGGGACAGACACAATGAGCAGTTCTTC.

The CDR3 loop reads CASSASGDPYEQYF. DNA of the CDR3: TGTGCCAGCAGCGCTAGCGGTGATCCCTACGAGCAGTACTTC. The chain is built from TRBV6-5 and TRBJ2-7; 7 bases match TRBD2. The J segment lost 2 bases and the V segment lost 6 bases, leaving 7 bases of the junction unmatched. Germline V gene sequence: CDR1 MNHEY, CDR2 SVGAGI. CDR3 size: 14 residues.

This clone was observed a single time. V gene TRBV28 combines with J gene TRBJ2-1; D possibly corresponds to TRBD1 (6 bases). V was pared by 3 bases and J by 5 bases, with 14 bases between. Germline lookup yields CDR1 MDHEN and CDR2 SYDVKM. The CDR3 loop spans 15 amino acids. CDR3: CASSFFSKGDNEQFF. In DNA, the CDR3 is TGTGCCAGCAGTTTCTTTTCTAAGGGGGACAATGAGCAGTTCTTC.

The genes are TRBV13 and TRBJ2-7; 7 nucleotides match TRBD2. Germline V lookup: CDR1 PRHDT, CDR2 FYEKMQ (reference sequence). The CDR3 is made up of 14 amino acids. With V trimmed by 3 bases and J by 3 bases, 5 bases remained unmatched. The CDR3 here is CASSLWGGNYEQYF. CDR3 coding DNA: TGTGCCAGCAGCTTGTGGGGGGGAAACTACGAGCAGTACTTC.

This chain connects TRBV13 to TRBJ1-2, with 11 bases lining up with TRBD1. CDR3 length: 14 residues. Germline V gene sequence: CDR1 PRHDT, CDR2 FYEKMQ (reference sequence). J gave up 8 bases and V 5 bases, and 7 bases lay outside the gene matches. CDR3 coding DNA: TGTGCCAGCAGCCTTGGACAGGGGGCGCAAGGCTACACCTTC. It specifies CASSLGQGAQGYTF.

The chain is built from TRBV5-1 and TRBJ2-7, with 7 bases aligning to TRBD1. The CDR3 consists of 14 residues. V was pared by 7 bases and J by 6 bases, with 13 bases of the junction left unmatched. Per the germline V gene, CDR1 is SGHRS and CDR2 is YFSETQ. This CDR3 reads CASHPPDRPSEQYF. The CDR3 DNA reads TGCGCCAGCCACCCCCCGGACAGGCCTAGCGAGCAGTACTTC. Drawing the rest from reference TRBV5-1 and TRBJ2-7, the complete variable domain is KAGVTQTPRYLIKTRGQQVTLSCSPISGHRSVSWYQQTPGQGLQFLFEYFSETQRNKGNFPGRFSGRQFSNSRSEMNVSTLELGDSALYLCASHPPDRPSEQYFGPGTRLTVT.